This record covers a single TCR beta chain. The data are from a study of cytomegalovirus exposure and HLA in healthy donors. Between the trimmed V and J ends, which lost 1 base and 6 bases, there was a span of 16 bases. The germline gives CDR1 MDHEN, CDR2 SYDVKM. The CDR3 spans 16 residues. PCR primers comprised 60 Vbeta and 13 Jbeta primers. Sequencing used immunoSEQ multiplex PCR; TCRdb keeps in-frame clones, though not all of them. The sample data list 30,000 to 35,000 clones. The sequence was collected from a woman between 35 and 50 years old in good health and CMV-seropositive. This sequence joins TRBV28 and TRBJ1-5; possibly TRBD1 for D (5 bases). The specimen sequenced was PBMCs. The CDR3, as DNA: TGTGCCAGCAGTTTATCCCGGACATACGATGTTCAGCCCCAGCATTTT. Amino acid sequence: CASSLSRTYDVQPQHF.